The 19 T cell receptor beta chains below were found in one sample sequenced in a study of T cells in Graves' hyperthyroidism and ophthalmopathy. Regions amplified from RNA transcripts were the TCR beta CDR3 regions. Researchers ran a first-round RT-PCR on the TCR CDR3 using the HTBI primer set. TCRdb reprocessed the multiplex PCR reads with MiXCR, giving one entry per CDR3 protein. The data contain hundreds of thousands of distinct CDR3 sequences, about 17% of them singletons. The sample taken for sequencing was blood. The receptors come from a woman aged 30 to 39 with Graves' hyperthyroidism.

Turning to this clonotype: Because the CDR3 is missing its conserved closing phenylalanine or tryptophan, this is likely a read error. The CDR3 sequence is CSARMPGDGGWLAQYL. The CDR3, as DNA: TGCAGTGCTAGAATGCCGGGGGACGGGGGGTGGCTAGCCCAGTACCTC. The chain joins TRBV20-1 to TRBJ2-5; 7 positions match TRBD2. With 2 bases clipped from V and 9 bases from J, the junction kept 18 bases outside the gene matches. Germline lookup yields CDR1 DFQATT and CDR2 SNEGSKA (reference sequence). The CDR3 extends over 16 amino acids.

The V call is TRBV4-2, the J call TRBJ2-2; D uncertain. The CDR3 consists of 15 residues. The germline V and J ends were trimmed by 0 bases and 7 bases, with 12 bases remaining between them. In germline, CDR1 is LGHNA, CDR2 YNFKEQ. Here the CDR3 reads CASSQDLQGIGELFF. The CDR3 nucleotides are TGTGCCAGCAGCCAAGATCTGCAAGGAATCGGGGAGCTGTTTTTT.

This clonotype came up many times. The rearrangement joins TRBV5-1 to TRBJ2-7; TRBD2 aligns across 9 bases. The trim removed 4 bases at V and 4 bases at J, leaving 3 bases unmatched. Germline V gene data show CDR1 as SGHRS and CDR2 as YFSETQ. CDR3 size: 13 residues. CDR3 sequence: CASSMGLAYEQYF. DNA for the CDR3: TGCGCCAGCAGCATGGGACTAGCTTACGAGCAGTACTTC.

This clonotype was seen repeatedly, ten times or more. V is TRBV6-1 and J is TRBJ2-7, with TRBD1 matching 8 bases. The CDR3 has 15 residues. In germline, CDR1 is MNHNS, CDR2 SASEGT. Trimming removed 5 bases from V and 3 bases from J; junction bases left unmatched: 9. The CDR3 sequence: CASSLGQGANYEQYF. The CDR3 bases are TGTGCCAGCAGTCTGGGGCAGGGGGCCAACTACGAGCAGTACTTC.

This clonotype was counted at least ten times. V usage is TRBV28 and J usage is TRBJ2-5; TRBD2 aligns across 7 bases. With V trimmed by 6 bases and J by 2 bases, 3 bases remained unmatched. Germline V CDR1 and CDR2: MDHEN, SYDVKM. This CDR3 is built from 13 residues. In DNA, the CDR3 is TGTGCCAGCAGCTGGGGACTACAAGAGACCCAGTACTTC. Residues: CASSWGLQETQYF.

V usage is TRBV12-3 or TRBV12-4 and J usage is TRBJ2-5; D not certain. Trimming cost V 3 bases and J 1 base, with 18 bases left between them. The CDR3 has 17 residues. The CDR3 protein is CASSFAIRTKIQETQYF. The CDR3 bases are TGTGCCAGCAGTTTTGCCATCCGGACGAAGATCCAAGAGACCCAGTACTTC.

At least ten counts were recorded for this clonotype. Here the CDR3 reads CASTFATGGNTEAFF. As DNA, the CDR3 is TGTGCCAGCACCTTCGCGACAGGGGGGAACACTGAAGCTTTCTTT. The rearrangement links TRBV28 to TRBJ1-1, with 9 positions matching TRBD1. CDR3 length: 15 amino acids. Germline loops: CDR1 MDHEN, CDR2 SYDVKM. J gave up 1 base and V 7 bases, and 7 bases lay outside the gene matches.

This clonotype showed up many times. This chain uses TRBV7-6 with TRBJ2-1; TRBD2 matches 10 bases. This CDR3 comprises 15 residues. The germline CDR1 and CDR2 sequences are SGHVS and FNYEAQ. V was clipped by 6 bases and J by 5 bases; unmatched bases: 7. The CDR3 protein is CASRPLAGLNNEQFF. CDR3 in DNA: TGTGCCAGCAGACCACTAGCGGGACTCAACAATGAGCAGTTCTTC.

This clonotype was found many times. V is TRBV19 and J is TRBJ1-1; D unclear. The germline V gene encodes CDR1 LNHDA and CDR2 SQIVND (reference sequence). The CDR3 is made up of 14 amino acids. Deletions cut 1 base from V and 2 bases from J, with 8 bases between. In nucleotides, the CDR3 is TGTGCCAGTAGTATAGTAGCGGGTAACACTGAAGCTTTCTTT. Amino acids: CASSIVAGNTEAFF.

The chain carries TRBV30 and TRBJ1-1; maybe TRBD1 (5 bases). The CDR3 has 12 amino acids. Germline lookup yields CDR1 GTSNPN and CDR2 SVGIG (reference sequence). The germline V and J ends were trimmed by 5 bases and 3 bases, with 10 bases remaining between them. CDR3 loop: CAWAGTDTEAFF. CDR3 sequence (DNA): TGTGCCTGGGCCGGGACCGACACTGAAGCTTTCTTT.

The chain combines TRBV28 with TRBJ2-1; a possible D gene is TRBD2 (6 bases). CDR3 length: 15 amino acids. The V gene lost 7 bases and the J gene lost 0 bases, with 13 bases spanning the gap. The V gene's germline CDR1 is MDHEN and CDR2 SYDVKM. The CDR3 DNA reads TGTGCCAGCACCTTAGGAGGGCACTCCTACAATGAGCAGTTCTTC. Translating gives CASTLGGHSYNEQFF.

V and J are TRBV29-1 and TRBJ2-7; possibly TRBD1 for D (6 bases). The CDR3 spans 12 residues. Trimming shortened V by 4 bases and J by 3 bases, and 10 bases separated the two germline ends. Germline V gene data show CDR1 as SQVTM and CDR2 as ANQGSEA. CDR3 sequence: CSVAQGFYEQYF. DNA for the CDR3: TGCAGCGTTGCACAGGGATTCTACGAGCAGTACTTC.

The chain has TRBV20-1 and TRBJ1-2, with D uncertain. Deletions cut 6 bases from V and 2 bases from J, with 7 bases between. Per the germline V gene, CDR1 is DFQATT and CDR2 is SNEGSKA (reference sequence). The CDR3 contains 11 residues. This CDR3 is CSATDNYGYTF. CDR3 sequence (DNA): TGCAGTGCCACAGACAACTATGGCTACACCTTC.

This clonotype was detected many times. In DNA, the CDR3 is TGTGCCAGCAGTGTTGCTAGCGGGAGGGGCCATCAGCAGTTCTTC. As protein: CASSVASGRGHQQFF. This chain connects TRBV2 to TRBJ2-1; TRBD2 matches at 12 bases. The trim removed 4 bases at V and 11 bases at J, leaving 9 bases unmatched. CDR3 size: 15 residues. Per the germline V gene, CDR1 is SNHLY and CDR2 is FYNNEI.

This clonotype was seen only a few times. The V gene is TRBV11-2, the J gene TRBJ2-7, with D possibly TRBD1 on 5 matching bases. Trimming shortened V by 6 bases and J by 2 bases, and 11 bases separated the two germline ends. CDR1 and CDR2 (germline): SGHAT, FQNNGV. The CDR3 is 13 amino acids. The chain's CDR3 is CASSWTRAYEQYF. The CDR3 DNA follows: TGTGCCAGCAGTTGGACCAGGGCCTACGAGCAGTACTTC.

The CDR3 region is CASRNRHQGAADTQYF. The CDR3 DNA is TGTGCCAGTAGAAATAGACACCAGGGGGCCGCAGATACGCAGTATTTT. The chain has TRBV19 and TRBJ2-3; TRBD1 matches at 8 bases. V shed 6 bases and J 4 bases; nucleotides not matched to a gene: 12. Germline V gene lookup returns CDR1 LNHDA and CDR2 SQIVND (reference sequence). The length of the CDR3 is 16 residues.

This chain connects TRBV19 to TRBJ2-7; D is unclear. The germline V and J ends were trimmed by 0 bases and 3 bases, with 12 bases remaining between them. Germline CDR1 reads LNHDA; CDR2 reads SQIVND (reference sequence). This CDR3 contains 15 residues. This chain's CDR3 is CASSIDRGRHYEQYF. CDR3 in DNA: TGTGCCAGTAGTATAGATCGCGGCAGACACTACGAGCAGTACTTC.

The rearrangement joins TRBV12-3 or TRBV12-4 to TRBJ2-5, with TRBD2 matching 7 bases. The V segment lost 8 bases and the J segment 4 bases; nucleotides outside the gene matches: 4. The CDR3 extends over 12 amino acids. The CDR3 loop is CASGRELETQYF. The CDR3 DNA reads as TGTGCCAGCGGGCGGGAGTTAGAGACCCAGTACTTC.

This clonotype has at least ten counts. This chain links TRBV3-1 with TRBJ1-1, with D perhaps matching TRBD1 (5 bases). The CDR3 has 14 residues. Trimming removed 1 base from V and 4 bases from J, with 10 bases in between. Germline V gene data show CDR1 as LGHDT and CDR2 as YNNKEL (reference sequence). Here the CDR3 reads CASSQVRGGTEAFF. CDR3 DNA sequence: TGTGCCAGCAGCCAAGTTCGGGGCGGCACTGAAGCTTTCTTT.